One and the same sample provided the 23 T cell receptor beta chains below, sequenced in a study of CD8 T cells in Susac syndrome. Reverse transcription of roughly 0.5 to 1 ug RNA was carried out with random hexamers. TCRdb recomputed calls from the immunoSEQ multiplex PCR reads with MiXCR, one row per CDR3 protein. The data show 200,000 or so distinct CDR3 sequences, with 90% to 95% seen just once and around 0.085% held by the top ten. Material: CD4+ T cells from PBMCs. The receptor source for this set is a human donor with multiple sclerosis.

This sequence joins TRBV5-1 and TRBJ1-5, with unresolved D. The germline V gene encodes CDR1 SGHRS and CDR2 YFSETQ. The CDR3 sequence is 14 residues long. V was trimmed by 0 bases and J by 2 bases, leaving 6 bases between them. CDR3 sequence: CASSLEGRNQPQHF. As DNA, the CDR3 is TGCGCCAGCAGCTTGGAGGGTCGCAATCAGCCCCAGCATTTT.

This clonotype has a single count. J is TRBJ1-2 and V is TRBV29-1, with a weak D call TRBD1 (5 bases). Germline values: CDR1 SQVTM, CDR2 ANQGSEA. V was pared by 3 bases and J by 4 bases, with 12 bases between. The CDR3 is 13 amino acids. For the CDR3, the DNA is TGCAGCGTTGAGGTGTCAGGGATCTATGGCTACACCTTC. Protein: CSVEVSGIYGYTF. The full variable domain, its missing parts supplied by reference TRBV29-1 and TRBJ1-2, is SAVISQKPSRDICQRGTSLTIQCQVDSQVTMMFWYRQQPGQSLTLIATANQGSEATYESGFVIDKFPISRPNLTFSTLTVSNMSPEDSSIYLCSVEVSGIYGYTFGSGTRLTVV.

The chain links TRBV9 to TRBJ1-5; 8 nucleotides match TRBD1. Per germline, CDR1 SGDLS and CDR2 YYNGEE. V lost 0 bases and J lost 7; bases outside the gene matches: 9. This CDR3 contains 16 residues. The CDR3 DNA is TGTGCCAGCAGCGTAGATGCAGGGGGCATTGGGCAGCCCCAGCATTTT. This gives the protein CASSVDAGGIGQPQHF.

This clonotype came up once. A junction boundary mismatches the germline segment, possibly from a read error. The J gene is TRBJ2-6, the V gene TRBV9, with 8 bases identical to TRBD1. Germline V lookup: CDR1 SGDLS, CDR2 YYNGEE. The CDR3 consists of 14 residues. DNA for the CDR3: TGTGCCAGCAGCGTAGGGGACAGGCTATCCCCCCTATCTTTC. Protein: CASSVGDRLSPLSF.

This chain links TRBV20-1 with TRBJ2-5; D gene unclear. CDR1 is DFQATT and CDR2 is SNEGSKA in the germline V gene (reference sequence). CDR3 size: 13 residues. Deletions cut 1 base from V and 2 bases from J, with 8 bases between. The CDR3 is CSARGYTQETQYF. CDR3 DNA sequence: TGCAGTGCTAGAGGGTACACTCAAGAGACCCAGTACTTC.

The chain carries TRBV12-3 or TRBV12-4 and TRBJ2-3; D gene unclear. V gave up 8 bases and J gave up 6 bases, with 15 bases separating them. The length of the CDR3 is 13 residues. The CDR3 reads CASSPPGRDTQYF. The CDR3 bases are TGTGCCAGCTCCCCCCCGGGTAGGGATACGCAGTATTTT.

V gene TRBV7-2 combines with J gene TRBJ1-5; D may be TRBD1 (6 bases). The CDR3 covers 13 residues. The germline gives CDR1 SGHTA, CDR2 FQGNSA. Trimming removed 4 bases at V and 7 bases at J, with 11 bases between. The DNA of the CDR3 is TGTGCCAGCAGCTCACAGGGTTACCAGCCCCAGCATTTT. Translated: CASSSQGYQPQHF.

The chain employs TRBV14 and TRBJ2-1, with D unclear. V lost 5 bases, J lost 10 bases, and 15 bases lay in between. Germline V gene lookup returns CDR1 SGHDN and CDR2 FVKESK. The CDR3 contains 13 residues. The CDR3 DNA is TGTGCCAGCAGCGTAAACTTGCGGCGGGAGCAGTTCTTC. Protein: CASSVNLRREQFF. The whole variable domain, remainder taken from reference TRBV14 and TRBJ2-1, is EAGVTQFPSHSVIEKGQTVTLRCDPISGHDNLYWYRRVMGKEIKFLLHFVKESKQDESGMPNNRFLAERTGGTYSTLKVQPAELEDSGVYFCASSVNLRREQFFGPGTRLTVL.

The genes are TRBV30 and TRBJ1-6; D gene unclear. There are 14 residues in the CDR3. Germline CDR1 and CDR2: GTSNPN and SVGIG (reference sequence). The V end lost 3 bases, the J end lost 8 bases, and 14 bases lay between the germline ends. Here the CDR3 reads CAWRQTNMDSPLHF. The CDR3 DNA reads TGTGCCTGGAGACAGACTAACATGGATTCACCCCTCCACTTT. Together with reference TRBV30 and TRBJ1-6, the CDR3 gives the full variable domain: SQTIHQWPATLVQPVGSPLSLECTVEGTSNPNLYWYRQAAGRGLQLLFYSVGIGQISSEVPQNLSASRPQDRQFILSSKKLLLSDSGFYLCAWRQTNMDSPLHFGNGTRLTVT.

The V call is TRBV20-1, the J call TRBJ2-7, with D maybe TRBD1 (7 bases). The CDR3 is 12 amino acids. The germline gives CDR1 DFQATT, CDR2 SNEGSKA (reference sequence). Deletions cut 4 bases from V and 2 bases from J, with 9 bases between. The CDR3: CSAIRGAYEQYF. The CDR3 DNA reads TGCAGTGCTATCAGGGGGGCCTACGAGCAGTACTTC.

The chain couples TRBV11-1 to TRBJ2-1; TRBD2 might be the D (5 bases). This CDR3 is 15 amino acids long. Germline CDR1 reads SGHAT; CDR2 reads FQDESV (reference sequence). Trimming cost V 10 bases and J 0 bases, with 16 bases left between them. The CDR3 bases are TGTGCCACAAGAGGGCTGATAAGCTCCTACAATGAGCAGTTCTTC. This codes for CATRGLISSYNEQFF.

V and J are TRBV20-1 and TRBJ2-5; 10 bases line up with TRBD2. The germline CDR1 and CDR2 sequences are DFQATT and SNEGSKA (reference sequence). The CDR3 runs to 13 residues. Trimming cost V 7 bases and J 7 bases; bases outside gene matches: 9. Written as DNA, the CDR3 is TGCAGTGAGAGCGGGGGGGCCGGCGGGACCCAGTACTTC. It specifies CSESGGAGGTQYF.

The CDR3 nucleotides read TGTGCCAGCAGCTCGACAGCGGGGGTGGCAGATACGCAGTATTTT. This translates into CASSSTAGVADTQYF. This chain joins TRBV11-2 and TRBJ2-3; 8 nucleotides align to TRBD2. The germline CDR1 and CDR2 sequences are SGHAT and FQNNGV. Unmatched junction bases numbered 7, after V lost 4 bases and J lost 4 bases. This CDR3 is built from 15 residues.

J is TRBJ1-2 and V is TRBV3-1, with D possibly being TRBD1 (6 bases). The V and J ends lost 1 base and 6 bases respectively, with 9 bases between them. Germline assignment: CDR1 LGHDT and CDR2 YNNKEL (reference sequence). This CDR3 contains 13 residues. DNA for the CDR3: TGTGCCAGCAGCCAAGCCAGGGGAGATGGCTACACCTTC. It codes for CASSQARGDGYTF.

The rearrangement joins TRBV6-1 to TRBJ1-2; D is unresolved. Per the germline V gene, CDR1 is MNHNS and CDR2 is SASEGT. This CDR3 has 16 residues. Trimming removed 5 bases at V and 1 base at J, with 17 bases between. This CDR3 reads CASSNPRNGFNYGYTF. The CDR3 bases are TGTGCCAGCAGTAATCCCCGGAACGGATTTAACTATGGCTACACCTTC.

The V call is TRBV5-1, the J call TRBJ2-5; D is ambiguous. Germline loops: CDR1 SGHRS, CDR2 YFSETQ. This CDR3 region has 13 residues. Trimming removed 0 bases from V and 5 bases from J, with 8 bases in between. The CDR3 region has the DNA TGCGCCAGCAGCTTGGTGGCCCCTGAGACCCAGTACTTC. It encodes CASSLVAPETQYF.

The rearrangement uses TRBV20-1 and TRBJ1-2; D is unresolved. Germline CDR1 and CDR2: DFQATT and SNEGSKA (reference sequence). V lost 6 bases to trimming and J lost 8 bases, with 16 bases between them. This CDR3 has 12 residues. CDR3 coding DNA: TGCAGTGCCGGTTTGGGCAGCCGGGGCTACACCTTC. Protein sequence: CSAGLGSRGYTF.

The genes are TRBV12-3 or TRBV12-4 and TRBJ1-4; TRBD1 matches 7 bases. This CDR3 spans 14 amino acids. Unmatched junction bases numbered 6, after V lost 3 bases and J lost 8 bases. Here the CDR3 reads CASSFQGVREKLFF. The CDR3 coding sequence is TGTGCCAGCAGTTTTCAGGGGGTACGGGAAAAACTGTTTTTT.

The V gene is TRBV9, the J gene TRBJ2-1, with 9 positions matching TRBD2. After removal of 7 bases from V and 7 bases from J, the junction contained 3 bases not matched to a gene. The CDR3 covers 12 residues. Germline V gene lookup returns CDR1 SGDLS and CDR2 YYNGEE. Written as DNA, the CDR3 is TGTGCCAGCGGGACTAGCAAGAATGAGCAGTTCTTC. This gives the protein CASGTSKNEQFF. The full variable domain, in which reference TRBV9 and TRBJ2-1 provide the parts outside the CDR3, is DSGVTQTPKHLITATGQRVTLRCSPRSGDLSVYWYQQSLDQGLQFLIQYYNGEERAKGNILERFSAQQFPDLHSELNLSSLELGDSALYFCASGTSKNEQFFGPGTRLTVL.

The CDR3 sequence is CSVGDRDSPAGQYF. The CDR3 DNA sequence: TGCAGCGTTGGGGACCGGGACTCCCCAGCCGGGCAGTACTTC. This chain links TRBV29-1 with TRBJ2-7, with D perhaps TRBD2 (6 bases). The CDR3 is 14 amino acids. Germline loops: CDR1 SQVTM, CDR2 ANQGSEA. Trimming shortened V by 4 bases and J by 9 bases, and 22 bases separated the two germline ends.

The rearrangement links TRBV20-1 to TRBJ1-1, with no clear D. Deletions cut 3 bases from V and 1 base from J, with 9 bases between. In germline, CDR1 is DFQATT, CDR2 SNEGSKA (reference sequence). There are 13 residues in the CDR3. CDR3 DNA: TGCAGTGCTAGGGGCTCCGGGAACACTGAAGCTTTCTTT. Amino acids: CSARGSGNTEAFF.

This chain uses TRBV30 with TRBJ2-7; TRBD1 matches 8 bases. The CDR3 runs 15 residues. From germline, CDR1 is GTSNPN and CDR2 SVGIG (reference sequence). V was pared by 2 bases and J by 1 base, with 7 bases of the junction left unmatched. CDR3 coding DNA: TGTGCCTGGAGTATCAGGACAGGGTGGTCCTACGAGCAGTACTTC. Protein sequence: CAWSIRTGWSYEQYF. Using reference TRBV30 and TRBJ2-7 for the parts outside the CDR3, the full variable domain is SQTIHQWPATLVQPVGSPLSLECTVEGTSNPNLYWYRQAAGRGLQLLFYSVGIGQISSEVPQNLSASRPQDRQFILSSKKLLLSDSGFYLCAWSIRTGWSYEQYFGPGTRLTVT.

V gene TRBV3-1 combines with J gene TRBJ2-7; TRBD2 is a possible D gene (6 bases). V was shortened by 5 bases and J by 1 base, with 15 bases between the two germline ends. The CDR3 is 15 amino acids. Looked up from germline, CDR1 is LGHDT and CDR2 is YNNKEL (reference sequence). The CDR3 loop is CASSYTGVESYEQYF. The CDR3 nucleotides are TGTGCCAGCAGCTACACGGGGGTCGAGTCCTACGAGCAGTACTTC.